The clone carrying this TCR beta chain was seen a single time. The data were obtained in a study of tumor-infiltrating lymphocytes in oesophageal squamous cell carcinoma. In TCRdb, the PCR reads were re-called with MiXCR into one record per CDR3 protein. The data show around 15,000 distinct CDR3 sequences, about 54% seen once. Trimming cost V 3 bases and J 5 bases, with 10 bases left between them. This CDR3 contains 13 residues. This chain joins TRBV12-3 or TRBV12-4 and TRBJ1-1; the D is unclear. This sequence originates from a female donor with esophageal squamous cell carcinoma. The sample consisted of esophageal tumor tissue. CDR3 coding DNA: TGTGCCAGCAGTTTCCGACGGCCAACTGAAGCTTTCTTT. It translates to CASSFRRPTEAFF.